Presented here are 6 T cell receptor beta chains from one specimen sequenced in a study of blood T cell repertoires in COVID-19. Generated by immunoSEQ multiplex PCR, the TCRdb table keeps only in-frame clones and is missing some. The sample shows around 170,000 clones, 80% to 90% of them seen only once. Sequencing input: peripheral blood. These receptors originate from a man aged 25-45 years with active or convalescent COVID-19.

This clone was observed a handful of times. V and J are TRBV19 and TRBJ1-5; D perhaps matches TRBD1 (5 bases). CDR1 is LNHDA, CDR2 SQIVND, per germline (reference sequence). Between the trimmed V and J ends, which lost 6 bases and 3 bases, there was a span of 21 bases. CDR3 size: 17 residues. Here the CDR3 DNA reads TGTGCCAGTAGAGTTGAAGGGGCGAATTCCCACAATCAGCCCCAGCATTTT. It is translated as CASRVEGANSHNQPQHF.

The chain recombines TRBV3-1 (or the pseudogene TRBV3-2) with TRBJ2-4; 9 bases fit TRBD1. The CDR3 has 16 amino acids. Germline assignment: CDR1 LGHDT and CDR2 YNNKEL (reference sequence). The V gene end was trimmed by 10 bases and the J gene end by 2 bases; junction bases not matched to a gene: 12. This CDR3 reads CATQPPQGASKNIQYF. CDR3 bases: TGTGCCACACAACCACCACAGGGGGCATCCAAAAACATTCAGTACTTC.

The chain joins TRBV9 to TRBJ2-2; TRBD2 might be the D (6 bases). The germline V gene encodes CDR1 SGDLS and CDR2 YYNGEE. V lost 0 bases and J 4 bases, leaving 16 bases between the germline ends. The CDR3 consists of 17 residues. The CDR3 sequence is CASSVESGVFGTGELFF. DNA of the CDR3: TGTGCCAGCAGCGTAGAGTCGGGGGTTTTCGGCACCGGGGAGCTGTTTTTT.

This chain links TRBV5-1 with TRBJ1-4; no firm D call. The V gene's germline CDR1 is SGHRS and CDR2 YFSETQ. Deletions cut 0 bases from V and 10 bases from J, with 10 bases between. The CDR3 totals 13 residues. The CDR3 loop reads CASSLELGGKLFF. The CDR3 DNA sequence: TGCGCCAGCAGCTTGGAGTTAGGAGGAAAACTGTTTTTT.

The chain combines TRBV3-1 (or the pseudogene TRBV3-2) with TRBJ2-3, with a weak D call TRBD2 (6 bases). The CDR3 totals 15 residues. From germline, CDR1 is LGHDT and CDR2 YNNKEL (reference sequence). The V end lost 3 bases, the J end lost 4 bases, and 14 bases lay between the germline ends. The CDR3 sequence is CASSHPREIADTQYF. The CDR3 DNA reads as TGTGCCAGCAGCCATCCACGGGAGATAGCAGATACGCAGTATTTT.

V and J are TRBV7-9 and TRBJ2-1; D possibly corresponds to TRBD1 (6 bases). The CDR3 contains 15 residues. The germline V gene encodes CDR1 SEHNR and CDR2 FQNEAQ (reference sequence). V lost 5 bases and J 5 bases, leaving 16 bases between the germline ends. The CDR3 DNA reads TGTGCCAGCAGCCCCCCCAGGGGAAGGGACAATGAGCAGTTCTTC. It encodes CASSPPRGRDNEQFF.